A single T cell receptor beta chain is shown here with its context. Its antigen is as yet unknown. 13 Jbeta primers and 60 Vbeta primers were used for the PCR. The repertoire was sequenced with immunoSEQ multiplex PCR; TCRdb's copy has only in-frame clones and lacks some. The table records 55,000 or so clones, just under 85% of them present only once. The entry originates in a study of cytomegalovirus exposure and HLA in healthy donors. As for the study in general: A prior study identified approximately 110 million unique TCR beta sequences from about 179 million T cells. Whole-study results and caveats: CMV serostatus was the sole immune exposure information available. TRBV6-2, TRBV6-3 and some other V segments were excluded as indistinguishable. The study designated roughly 150 TCR beta chains cytomegalovirus-associated.

The ends lost 1 base at V and 2 bases at J; junction bases unmatched: 2. The CDR3 runs to 14 residues. Germline V gene data show CDR1 as SGHVS and CDR2 as FNYEAQ. The J gene is TRBJ2-7, the V gene TRBV7-6, with 7 bases matching TRBD1. The receptor's source is a man in his fifties in good health and CMV-seronegative. Source material: PBMCs. As DNA, the CDR3 is TGTGCCAGCAGCTTAGGGGGGACAGCCTACGAGCAGTACTTC. It codes for CASSLGGTAYEQYF.